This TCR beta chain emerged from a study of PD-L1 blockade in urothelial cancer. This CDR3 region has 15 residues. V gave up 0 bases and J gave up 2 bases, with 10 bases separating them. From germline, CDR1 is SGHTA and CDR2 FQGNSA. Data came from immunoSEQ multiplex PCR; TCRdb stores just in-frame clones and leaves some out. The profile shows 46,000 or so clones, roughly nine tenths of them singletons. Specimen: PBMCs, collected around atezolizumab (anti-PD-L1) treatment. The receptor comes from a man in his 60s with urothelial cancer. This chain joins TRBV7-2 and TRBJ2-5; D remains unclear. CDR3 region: CASSLAASRQETQYF. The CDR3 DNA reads TGTGCCAGCAGCTTAGCAGCTTCGCGGCAAGAGACCCAGTACTTC.